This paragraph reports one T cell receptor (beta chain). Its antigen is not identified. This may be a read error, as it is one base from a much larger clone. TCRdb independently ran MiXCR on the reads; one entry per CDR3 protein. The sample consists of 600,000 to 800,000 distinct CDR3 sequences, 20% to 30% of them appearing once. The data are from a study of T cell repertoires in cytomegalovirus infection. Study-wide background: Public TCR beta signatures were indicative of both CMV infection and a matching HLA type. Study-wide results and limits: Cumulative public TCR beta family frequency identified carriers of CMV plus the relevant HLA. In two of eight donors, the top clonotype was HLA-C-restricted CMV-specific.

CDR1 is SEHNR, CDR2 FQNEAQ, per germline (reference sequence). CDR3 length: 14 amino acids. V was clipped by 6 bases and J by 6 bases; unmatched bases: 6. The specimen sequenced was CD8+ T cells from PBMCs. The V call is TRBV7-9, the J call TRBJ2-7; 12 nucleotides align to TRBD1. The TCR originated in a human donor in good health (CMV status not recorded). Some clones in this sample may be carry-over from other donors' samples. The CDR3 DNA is TGTGCCAGCAGGGTCGGGACAGGGGGCTTCGAGCAGTACTTC. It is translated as CASRVGTGGFEQYF.